The 6 T cell receptor beta chains listed next were all sequenced from one sample in a study of cytomegalovirus exposure and HLA in healthy donors. Primers for the PCR totalled 60 Vbeta and 13 Jbeta. Assay: immunoSEQ multiplex PCR; the TCRdb copy retains only in-frame clones and omits some. The data hold about 180,000 clones, with just over 70% observed a single time. Input material: PBMCs. The receptor source for this set is a human donor in good health.

The V call is TRBV6-5, the J call TRBJ1-1; D perhaps matches TRBD1 (6 bases). The V gene's germline CDR1 is MNHEY and CDR2 SVGAGI. The CDR3 loop spans 15 amino acids. V shed 5 bases and J shed 4 bases, with 17 bases lying between them. CDR3 protein: CASSPWGGESTEAFF. The CDR3 nucleotides read TGTGCCAGCAGTCCCTGGGGGGGCGAGAGCACTGAAGCTTTCTTT.

The rearrangement links TRBV7-2 to TRBJ2-3; D unresolved. Germline assignment: CDR1 SGHTA and CDR2 FQGNSA. This CDR3 spans 11 amino acids. Trimming removed 5 bases at V and 5 bases at J, with 5 bases between. The CDR3 nucleotides are TGTGCCAGCAGCCTCTTAGATACGCAGTATTTT. The encoded protein is CASSLLDTQYF.

V is TRBV7-9 and J is TRBJ1-3; D gene uncertain. CDR1 and CDR2 from the germline V gene are SEHNR and FQNEAQ (reference sequence). This CDR3 is 15 amino acids long. V was pared by 5 bases and J by 3 bases, with 14 bases between. The CDR3 loop reads CASSRPTVGGNTIYF. The CDR3 DNA sequence: TGTGCCAGCAGCCGCCCTACGGTCGGTGGAAACACCATATATTTT. Variable domain in full (rest from reference TRBV7-9 and TRBJ1-3): DTGVSQNPRHKITKRGQNVTFRCDPISEHNRLYWYRQTLGQGPEFLTYFQNEAQLEKSRLLSDRFSAERPKGSFSTLEIQRTEQGDSAMYLCASSRPTVGGNTIYFGEGSWLTVV.

The chain couples TRBV6-1 to TRBJ1-5, with D perhaps TRBD1 (5 bases). Between the trimmed V and J ends, which lost 0 bases and 3 bases, there was a span of 9 bases. Germline lookup yields CDR1 MNHNS and CDR2 SASEGT. This CDR3 is built from 15 residues. CDR3 nucleotides: TGTGCCAGCAGTGAAGCGCGCAGGGACAATCAGCCCCAGCATTTT. Protein sequence: CASSEARRDNQPQHF.

The chain is built from TRBV10-3 and TRBJ2-3; 13 bases match TRBD2. CDR3 length: 17 residues. Germline V CDR1 and CDR2: ENHRY, SYGVKD. The V and J ends lost 3 bases and 2 bases, in that order; junction bases with no gene match: 5. CDR3 coding DNA: TGTGCCATCAGTGACCGGACTAGCGGGGGCTTCACAGATACGCAGTATTTT. Amino acid sequence: CAISDRTSGGFTDTQYF.

This chain joins TRBV7-9 and TRBJ2-7; 9 bases map to TRBD1. The CDR3 loop spans 17 amino acids. Trimming at V came to 5 bases and at J to 5 bases, leaving 16 bases not matched to a gene. Germline CDR1 SEHNR, CDR2 FQNEAQ (reference sequence). The CDR3 DNA sequence: TGTGCCAGCAGCCAACCCCCCCGGGACAGGGCGGGGGACGAGCAGTACTTC. This gives the protein CASSQPPRDRAGDEQYF.